The sequence of this TCR beta chain was determined in a study of shared clonotypes between healthy human individuals. Study outcomes and limitations: Generally, naive subsets (rather than memory subsets) showed larger estimated richness.

Naive CD8 populations comprised CD45RO-negative cells positively selected for CCR7, excluding terminally differentiated effector memory CD45RA+ cells. The donors, all of them Caucasian adults, lived in Nashville, Tennessee. Replicate PCRs for sorted subsets used approximately 220 ng DNA; this equaled tens of thousands of T cell genomes. Some clones are missing from TCRdb's copy, which holds only in-frame ones; the method was immunoSEQ multiplex PCR. Counted here are 600,000 or so clones, nearly 98% occurring once; the ten biggest clones make up approximately 0.3%. With regard to this clone: What it binds is unknown.

Trimming took off 0 bases at V and 3 bases at J, with 8 bases between the two ends. From germline, CDR1 is MNHEY and CDR2 SVGAGI. This CDR3 contains 14 residues. Sequenced sample: naive CD8+ T cells sorted from blood. V and J are TRBV6-5 and TRBJ1-2, with D perhaps TRBD1 (5 bases). The TCR comes from a man aged 25-40 years in good health. The CDR3, as DNA: TGTGCCAGCAGTTACTCAGAGGGGCACTATGGCTACACCTTC. Translated, it gives CASSYSEGHYGYTF.